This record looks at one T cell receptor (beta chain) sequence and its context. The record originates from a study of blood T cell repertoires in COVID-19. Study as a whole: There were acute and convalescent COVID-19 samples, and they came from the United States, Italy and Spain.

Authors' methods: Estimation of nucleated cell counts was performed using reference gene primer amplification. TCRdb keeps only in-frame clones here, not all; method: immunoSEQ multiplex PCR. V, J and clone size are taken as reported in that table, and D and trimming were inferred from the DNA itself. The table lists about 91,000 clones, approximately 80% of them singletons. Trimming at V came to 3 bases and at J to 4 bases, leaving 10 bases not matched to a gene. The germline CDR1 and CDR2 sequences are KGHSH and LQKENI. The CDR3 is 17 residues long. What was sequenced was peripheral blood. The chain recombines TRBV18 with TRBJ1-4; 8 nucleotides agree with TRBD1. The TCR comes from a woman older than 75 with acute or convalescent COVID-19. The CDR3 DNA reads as TGTGCCAGCTCACCCCGGACGACAGGGGTTGTTAATGAAAAACTGTTTTTT. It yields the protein CASSPRTTGVVNEKLFF.